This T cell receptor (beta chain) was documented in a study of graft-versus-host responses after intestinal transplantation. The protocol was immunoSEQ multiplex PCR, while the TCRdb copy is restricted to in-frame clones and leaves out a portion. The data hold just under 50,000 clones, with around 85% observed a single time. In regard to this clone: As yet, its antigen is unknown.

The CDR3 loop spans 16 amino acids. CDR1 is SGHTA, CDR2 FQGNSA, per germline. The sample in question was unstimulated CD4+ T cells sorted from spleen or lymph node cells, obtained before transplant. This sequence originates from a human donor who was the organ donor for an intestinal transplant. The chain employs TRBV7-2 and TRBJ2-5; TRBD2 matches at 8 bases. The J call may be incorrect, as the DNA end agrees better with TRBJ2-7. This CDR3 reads CASSLSNGGAGYEQYF. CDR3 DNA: TGTGCCAGCAGCCTCTCTAACGGGGGGGCAGGGTACGAGCAGTACTTC.